A single T cell receptor beta chain is shown here with its context. It has no known antigen specificity. No base-level quality is on record; no much larger clone is a single base apart. TCRbeta CDR3 regions were amplified from genomic DNA using the immunoSEQ Assay, a bias-controlled multiplex PCR. On the study's bioinformatics: Nucleated cell counts per sample were estimated from amplification of reference gene primers within the assay. To quantify the absolute abundance of each unique TCRbeta CDR3 rearrangement, sequence reads were collapsed and filtered. Productive Simpson clonality was computed per sample as the square root of Simpson's diversity index over productive rearrangements. The source is immuneACCESS, and TCRdb retained only in-frame sequences with V and J called. Part of the clones is not carried over; for the studies checked, unresolved V genes explain less than half of this, and the remainder is unexplained. Clonal size and the V and J genes are those of that table, whereas D and trimming came from the DNA. Counted in this sample were fewer than 300,000 clones; under 90% of them appeared once. The ten most abundant clones make up 2.5% to 3% of the sample.

Its CDR3 holds 14 amino acids, cysteine through phenylalanine. CDR3 DNA is the only sequence kept; it has 42 bases, read in frame from the first base. V drops 1 base and J drops 8 bases, leaving 14 bases in between. In the germline V gene (reference sequence), CDR1 corresponds to SEHNR and CDR2 to FQNEAQ. This sample is part of a study of blood T cell repertoires in COVID-19 (dated by TCRdb to about 2020). Study-level background: Samples from collaborators originated in the United States, Italy and Spain and spanned both the acute and convalescent phases of COVID-19. Samples were obtained from the ongoing ImmuneRACE study (first 160 participants) and from approximately 1,200 subjects provided by 6 global collaborators. A freely available public database, intended as a resource for researchers studying the immune response to SARS-CoV-2, is where the repertoires were released. Deeply sampled blood TCRbeta repertoires from subjects exposed to, actively infected with, or recovered from COVID-19 were included in the dataset. Where available, HLA class I and class II types were obtained from metadata supplied by the sample provider rather than from assay-based typing. Sample metadata almost always included a de-identified subject ID, COVID-19 status, age in years and sex. The material from the prospective study consisted of cDNA or gDNA derived from T cells, B-cell-depleted T cells, or PBMCs.

The investigation overall reported the following: The quantity of clinical and demographic metadata differed by source and by participant and was supplied without curation.

The collaborating institutions used their own protocols to collect whole blood in K2EDTA tubes. For TCRbeta analysis, collaborators shipped samples in one of three forms: frozen whole blood, isolated PBMCs, or DNA extracted from either of those sample types. The material sequenced was peripheral blood. The chain couples TRBV7-9 to TRBJ1-1, with the D segment identity uncertain. This receptor was obtained from a woman aged 55 to 70 with active or convalescent COVID-19. For the CDR3, the sequence is CASSLERVGEEAFF. The DNA reads TGTGCCAGCAGCTTAGAACGGGTGGGAGAGGAAGCTTTCTTT. With all but the CDR3 taken from the reference TRBV7-9 and TRBJ1-1 genes, the full variable domain is: DTGVSQNPRHKITKRGQNVTFRCDPISEHNRLYWYRQTLGQGPEFLTYFQNEAQLEKSRLLSDRFSAERPKGSFSTLEIQRTEQGDSAMYLCASSLERVGEEAFFGQGTRLTVV.